This entry lists 21 T cell receptor beta chains sequenced from one sample in a study of CD8 T cells in ankylosing spondylitis (TCRdb year 2017). Study-wide findings and limitations: A TCR beta motif of eight highly homologous amino acid variants appeared characteristic of blood from ankylosing spondylitis patients.

Antigens for these TCRs are unknown. Library construction relied on 5' RACE. The run used an Illumina HiSeq 2500. TCRdb trimmed public reads at Q25 via fastp, called clones via MiXCR and kept in-frame beta chains. Rows merge per CDR3 protein into single entries with the most common DNA and genes. This sample comprises over 700,000 distinct CDR3 sequences, roughly 19% of them detected only once. Clones ranked in the top ten supply under 20% of the sample. Sequenced sample: blood, either unsorted or a sorted T cell fraction (not recorded which). These receptors were taken from a male donor with ankylosing spondylitis.

The J gene is TRBJ1-6, the V gene TRBV6-5; D is perhaps TRBD1 (5 bases). V lost 2 bases, J lost 7 bases, and 12 bases lay in between. Germline V gives CDR1 MNHEY, CDR2 SVGAGI. There are 15 residues in the CDR3. CDR3 sequence: CASSYPEGLNSPLHF. The CDR3 nucleotides read TGTGCCAGCAGTTACCCCGAGGGACTAAATTCACCCCTCCACTTT.

This clonotype was counted a few times. The chain uses TRBV18 and TRBJ2-5; D possibly corresponds to TRBD2 (5 bases). The V gene's germline CDR1 is KGHSH and CDR2 LQKENI. The CDR3 spans 15 residues. V lost 0 bases and J lost 4, with 12 bases in between. The CDR3 coding sequence is TGTGCCAGCTCACCACCGACGGGAAGAATAGAGACCCAGTACTTC. As protein: CASSPPTGRIETQYF.

This clonotype was observed a handful of times. The chain joins TRBV24-1 to TRBJ2-1; D is perhaps TRBD1 (6 bases). CDR3 length equals 13 residues. Trimming removed 5 bases from V and 6 bases from J, with 10 bases in between. Germline V gene data show CDR1 as KGHDR and CDR2 as SFDVKD. CDR3 loop: CATSAPGANEQFF. As DNA, the CDR3 is TGTGCCACCAGTGCACCAGGGGCCAATGAGCAGTTCTTC.

This chain uses TRBV5-1 with TRBJ1-4; D call uncertain. CDR3 length: 14 amino acids. V shed 4 bases and J shed 8 bases, with 15 bases lying between them. The germline V gene has CDR1 SGHRS and CDR2 YFSETQ. CDR3 residues: CASSHPGEGEKLFF. In DNA form, the CDR3 reads TGCGCCAGCAGCCATCCGGGAGAGGGCGAAAAACTGTTTTTT.

V and J are TRBV20-1 and TRBJ2-5, with D possibly matching TRBD1 (5 bases). Germline values: CDR1 DFQATT, CDR2 SNEGSKA (reference sequence). With 1 base removed from V and 2 bases from J, the gap between germline ends came to 8 bases. The CDR3 totals 13 residues. CDR3 in amino acids: CSARVAGQETQYF. Here the CDR3 DNA reads TGCAGTGCTAGAGTAGCAGGGCAAGAGACCCAGTACTTC.

This rearrangement joins TRBV5-4 to TRBJ2-1, with 15 bases that match TRBD2. V was pared by 6 bases and J by 10 bases, with 11 bases of the junction left unmatched. CDR1 and CDR2 (germline): SGHNT, YYREEE (reference sequence). The CDR3 is 16 amino acids. Here the CDR3 reads CASNPGGTSGRNEQFF. CDR3 sequence (DNA): TGTGCCAGCAATCCCGGAGGGACTAGCGGGAGGAACGAGCAGTTCTTC. Full variable domain (outside the CDR3, taken from reference TRBV5-4 and TRBJ2-1): ETGVTQSPTHLIKTRGQQVTLRCSSQSGHNTVSWYQQALGQGPQFIFQYYREEENGRGNFPPRFSGLQFPNYSSELNVNALELDDSALYLCASNPGGTSGRNEQFFGPGTRLTVL.

This clonotype showed up just a few times. The chain joins TRBV29-1 to TRBJ1-2; D is unclear. V was cut by 1 base and J by 9 bases, with 15 bases left in between. Germline-derived CDR1 and CDR2 are SQVTM and ANQGSEA. This CDR3 region has 13 residues. CDR3 amino acids: CSVEGTAEGRYTF. In DNA, the CDR3 is TGCAGCGTTGAAGGGACCGCGGAAGGTCGCTACACCTTC.

This clonotype has a single count. This chain's CDR3 is CASSLFGDEPVGTGELFF. DNA of the CDR3: TGTGCCAGCAGCTTATTTGGGGATGAACCGGTGGGGACCGGGGAGCTGTTTTTT. The V gene is TRBV7-8, the J gene TRBJ2-2; D ambiguous. V dropped 2 bases and J dropped 5 bases, with 21 bases sitting between them. This CDR3 contains 18 residues. Germline CDR1 SGHVS, CDR2 FQNEAQ.

The CDR3 spells CAISALSYNEQFF. The CDR3, as DNA: TGTGCCATCAGCGCTCTTTCCTACAATGAGCAGTTCTTC. The gene calls are TRBV10-3 and TRBJ2-1; no reliable D call. The CDR3 runs to 13 residues. From germline, CDR1 is ENHRY and CDR2 SYGVKD. Trimming removed 6 bases from V and 1 base from J, with 7 bases in between.

The chain couples TRBV2 to TRBJ1-1; 7 positions match TRBD1. This CDR3 has 14 amino acids. Germline lookup yields CDR1 SNHLY and CDR2 FYNNEI. V shed 6 bases, J shed 3 bases, and the junction held 7 bases outside the gene matches. The CDR3: CASRAPGGHTEAFF. In nucleotides, the CDR3 is TGTGCCAGCAGAGCACCAGGGGGTCACACTGAAGCTTTCTTT.

This clonotype occurred a few times. The genes are TRBV4-2 and TRBJ2-1; 7 nucleotides match TRBD1. V dropped 2 bases and J dropped 9; count of bases not matched to a gene: 13. CDR3 length: 16 amino acids. Germline lookup yields CDR1 LGHNA and CDR2 YNFKEQ. The CDR3 spells CASSQRDSGTDSEQFF. The CDR3 region has the DNA TGTGCCAGCAGCCAACGGGACAGTGGGACGGACAGTGAGCAGTTCTTC.

This clonotype was counted only a few times. V usage is TRBV27 and J usage is TRBJ2-5; 11 bases fit TRBD2. There are 15 residues in the CDR3. The V segment lost 5 bases and the J segment 5 bases; nucleotides outside the gene matches: 7. Germline CDR1 reads MNHEY; CDR2 reads SMNVEV (reference sequence). CDR3 coding DNA: TGTGCCAGCAGTCCCAGACTAGCGGGGCGGGAGACCCAGTACTTC. Translated: CASSPRLAGRETQYF.

This clonotype was picked up a small number of times. The chain employs TRBV7-3 and TRBJ2-1, with TRBD2 matching 11 bases. J was trimmed by 4 bases and V by 5 bases; bases with no gene match: 4. Germline CDR1 SGHTA, CDR2 FQGTGA. This CDR3 has 15 amino acids. The CDR3 bases are TGTGCCAGCAGCGCCAGACTAGCGGGGTACAATGAGCAGTTCTTC. It specifies CASSARLAGYNEQFF. Looking up the rest from reference TRBV7-3 and TRBJ2-1 gives the full variable domain: GAGVSQTPSNKVTEKGKYVELRCDPISGHTALYWYRQSLGQGPEFLIYFQGTGAADDSGLPNDRFFAVRPEGSVSTLKIQRTERGDSAVYLCASSARLAGYNEQFFGPGTRLTVL.

This clonotype was found a few times. This chain links TRBV2 with TRBJ1-1; a possible D gene is TRBD1 (6 bases). V lost 4 bases to trimming and J lost 4 bases, with 10 bases between them. Germline CDR1 SNHLY, CDR2 FYNNEI. CDR3 size: 13 residues. CDR3 in DNA: TGTGCCAGCAGTGCCCAGGGGTTCACTGAAGCTTTCTTT. This sequence encodes CASSAQGFTEAFF. The full variable domain, its missing parts supplied by reference TRBV2 and TRBJ1-1, is EPEVTQTPSHQVTQMGQEVILRCVPISNHLYFYWYRQILGQKVEFLVSFYNNEISEKSEIFDDQFSVERPDGSNFTLKIRSTKLEDSAMYFCASSAQGFTEAFFGQGTRLTVV.

This clonotype was detected a few times. This sequence joins TRBV20-1 and TRBJ2-7; TRBD2 is a possible D gene (6 bases). The CDR3 is 14 residues long. CDR1 and CDR2 from the germline V gene are DFQATT and SNEGSKA (reference sequence). V shed 3 bases and J shed 12 bases, with 24 bases lying between them. CDR3 residues: CSARGLRDSYESYF. DNA of the CDR3: TGCAGTGCTAGGGGGCTCAGGGACTCCTACGAGTCGTACTTC.

This chain joins TRBV28 and TRBJ2-6, with TRBD1 matching 10 bases. The length of the CDR3 is 19 residues. Germline V gene sequence: CDR1 MDHEN, CDR2 SYDVKM. The trim removed 6 bases at V and 0 bases at J, leaving 11 bases unmatched. This CDR3 is CASSLNRDRGVSGANVLTF. The CDR3 DNA is TGTGCCAGCAGCCTGAACCGGGACAGGGGTGTCTCTGGGGCCAACGTCCTGACTTTC.

This clonotype was detected only a few times. V is TRBV7-8 and J is TRBJ1-1, with D perhaps matching TRBD1 (5 bases). V was trimmed by 11 bases and J by 1 base, leaving 11 bases between them. CDR3 size: 12 residues. The germline gives CDR1 SGHVS, CDR2 FQNEAQ. The CDR3 nucleotides are TGTGCCGGGCAGGGAAGGAACACTGAAGCTTTCTTT. Its translation is CAGQGRNTEAFF.

This clonotype was seen more than once but under ten times. This chain joins TRBV2 and TRBJ2-5; perhaps TRBD2 as D (6 bases). The CDR3 totals 14 residues. Germline lookup yields CDR1 SNHLY and CDR2 FYNNEI. V shed 3 bases and J shed 4 bases, with 12 bases lying between them. The CDR3 protein is CASSDRAGRETQYF. CDR3 sequence (DNA): TGTGCCAGCAGTGACAGGGCGGGACGAGAGACCCAGTACTTC.

The table lists this clonotype with a few counts. The chain is built from TRBV5-1 and TRBJ2-2; D is uncertain. Trimming took off 7 bases at V and 4 bases at J, with 14 bases between the two ends. The V gene's germline CDR1 is SGHRS and CDR2 YFSETQ. The CDR3 has 14 amino acids. The CDR3 sequence is CASGNIPGTGELFF. The CDR3 nucleotides read TGCGCCAGCGGTAATATCCCAGGCACCGGGGAGCTGTTTTTT.

Only a few counts were recorded for this clonotype. This chain connects TRBV19 to TRBJ1-5; no firm D call. Trimming stripped 5 bases from V and 5 bases from J, with 10 bases between. The CDR3 runs 13 residues. Germline V gene data show CDR1 as LNHDA and CDR2 as SQIVND (reference sequence). The CDR3 DNA sequence: TGTGCCAGTAGTCACCCTGTGGATCAGCCCCAGCATTTT. It specifies CASSHPVDQPQHF.

This clonotype came up a few times. The V and J genes are TRBV7-9 and TRBJ2-7; 7 bases match TRBD1. The junction had 13 bases not matched to a gene; V was cut back by 4 bases and J by 4 bases. The CDR3 is made up of 16 amino acids. Germline values: CDR1 SEHNR, CDR2 FQNEAQ (reference sequence). The CDR3 region has the DNA TGTGCCAGCAGCTCCTGGAATCGGGACAGTTTGTACGAGCAGTACTTC. This encodes CASSSWNRDSLYEQYF.